This T cell receptor (beta chain) was observed in a study of T cells in Graves' hyperthyroidism and ophthalmopathy (dated by TCRdb to about 2019). At the level of the whole study: Peripheral blood samples were taken at the time of initial diagnosis, prior to any treatment. After blood sampling, hyperthyroidism patients were treated with methimazole at a starting dose of 30 mg daily, and ophthalmopathy patients were treated with high-dose intravenous methylprednisolone. Prospective prediction of ophthalmopathy was tested in an independent validation cohort consisting of some 18 hyperthyroidism patients and some 16 patients who later progressed to ophthalmopathy. In addition, the study compared T-cell repertoires in thyroid tissue and in blood from about six Graves' hyperthyroidism patients. According to the paper, TCR Vbeta CDR3 sequencing was carried out on 135 peripheral blood samples, which came from 40 to 45 ophthalmopathy, around 75 hyperthyroidism and approximately 17 progressor patients. The approximately 95 discovery patients were divided at random into training and test sets in a 7:3 ratio. A discovery cohort of approximately 97 patients, 43 with Graves' ophthalmopathy and more than 55 with stable Graves' hyperthyroidism, was used to find distinguishing TCR V-J signatures.

This clonotype turned up a few times. No cognate antigen has been identified for it. Base quality data are lacking; no much larger clone is found one base away. The TCR beta CDR3 regions were amplified from RNA transcripts. The first round of RT-PCR for the TCR CDR3 was performed with the HTBI primer set and the Qiagen OneStep RT-PCR kit. The libraries were constructed in a second round of multiplex PCR and then size-selected and purified. Sequencing of the libraries was done on an Illumina HiSeq2000 using paired-end 100 bp reads. The paper's data handling went like this. SOAPnuke was used to process the raw data, removing reads that contained adapters or uncalled bases, had a mean Phred below 15, or lacked an exact match to the constant primer or identifier. COPE v1.2.5 was used to merge high-quality paired reads, and clonotypes were defined as unique nucleotide sequences. MiTCR v1.1 was used to align clonotypes to the IMGT TRBV, TRBD and TRBJ reference segments. Only V-J combinations with frequency above 0.0001, covering about 99% of repertoires, were analysed. The TCS score was defined as F50 (clonal expansion) divided by E x V (chaos), with BLOSUM62-based TCRdist calculated between CDR3 peptides within each V-J. Welch's t-statistics and random forest reduced 500 to 550 V-J features to about 13, which were used in a naive Bayes classifier (R e1071). The Morisita-Horn index was used to measure how similar the thyroid and blood repertoires were. The raw public data were reprocessed by TCRdb itself: fastp quality trimming at Q25, MiXCR clonotype calling, in-frame beta chains only. Rows are unified per CDR3 protein, each entry keeping the most common DNA and genes. In this record, the V and J calls reflect TCRdb's handling and not the investigators' own analysis. The sample profile shows hundreds of thousands of distinct CDR3 sequences; more than 30% of them were found once. The ten most abundant clones make up 8.9% of the sample.

The paper's findings and limits, for the study overall: A 13 V-J signature model separated ophthalmopathy from stable hyperthyroidism, with around 88% sensitivity and around 84% specificity in cross-validation and 80%/75% in testing. Sample size was not statistically predetermined, and blinding of investigators to group allocation was not performed. In validation, the model predicted progression to ophthalmopathy a median of about 6.8 months before onset, with around 70% sensitivity and 72.22% specificity. Most expanded thyroid clonotypes (frequency above 0.001) were also found in blood, which suggests that blood repertoires may mirror thyroid immune responses.

From the cysteine up to the phenylalanine, the CDR3 has a length of 14 residues. The DNA shown is the 42-base CDR3, in frame from base 1. CDR1 SGHTA and CDR2 FQGNSA were looked up in the germline V gene. Trimming removed 7 bases from V and 6 bases from J; the gene matches leave 10 bases unexplained. Stable Graves' hyperthyroidism was defined as no progression to ophthalmopathy during 18 months of follow-up. Hyperthyroidism patients were newly diagnosed, had a disease duration of under 2 months, and were aged 18 to 65 years. Any patient with an uncontrolled infection, another autoimmune disease, pregnancy or lactation was excluded. Diagnoses relied on clinical symptoms, serum thyroxine and TRAb, thyroid ultrasound and orbital computed tomography. PBMCs were isolated from about 10 ml of fresh peripheral blood by Ficoll-Paque density gradient centrifugation. Total RNA was extracted using Trizol reagent, and RNA quality was assessed on an Agilent 2100 Bioanalyzer.

The chain is encoded by TRBV7-2 joined to TRBJ2-7; the central 9 bases match TRBD1. The source material was blood. The sequence came from a man younger than 30 with Graves' hyperthyroidism. The DNA reads TGTGCCAGCACCAATGGAGGACAGGGGTCCGAGCAGTACTTC. It is translated as CASTNGGQGSEQYF.